This is a list of T cell receptor beta chains from one sample in a study of blood T cells in healthy people across ages. TCRdb used MiXCR to reprocess the 5' RACE reads, holding one entry per CDR3 protein. The sample contains over 950,000 distinct CDR3 sequences, just over 50% of which appear only once. The source material was blood. The receptors stem from a woman aged 60-75 years in good health. Both conserved end residues are part of each CDR3. A D gene is named only where the DNA matches it firmly. Rows give clone size only sometimes, using once, few, many, or a class for an expanded clone.

D | length | J | size | V | CDR3 | DNA
- | 13 | TRBJ2-7 | - | TRBV29-1 | CSVEGGQIYEQYF | TGCAGCGTTGAGGGAGGACAGATCTACGAGCAGTACTTC
- | 13 | TRBJ2-5 | - | TRBV4-2 | CASSQDEGNEQYF | TGTGCCAGCAGCCAAGATGAGGGGAATGAGCAGTACTTC
- | 14 | TRBJ2-7 | few | TRBV29-1 | CSVTWKGGNHEQYF | TGCAGCGTTACTTGGAAGGGCGGGAACCACGAGCAGTACTTC
- | 14 | TRBJ1-2 | - | TRBV7-2 | CASSLNLGDYGYTF | TGTGCCAGCAGCTTAAATTTGGGGGATTATGGCTACACCTTC
- | 15 | TRBJ2-5 | few | TRBV7-2 | CASSLVGQSQETQYF | TGTGCCAGCAGCTTAGTTGGACAGAGCCAAGAGACCCAGTACTTC
TRBD1 | 14 | TRBJ1-2 | - | TRBV4-1 | CASSQGDRGRGYTF | TGCGCCAGCAGCCAGGGGGACAGGGGGCGTGGCTACACCTTC
- | 14 | TRBJ2-7 | - | TRBV11-2 | CASSNGAIPNEQYF | TGTGCCAGCAGCAACGGGGCCATCCCCAACGAGCAGTACTTC
- | 12 | TRBJ2-3 | - | TRBV3-1 | CASSQERYTQYF | TGTGCCAGCAGCCAAGAAAGGTATACGCAGTATTTT
TRBD2 | 16 | TRBJ2-1 | few | TRBV7-2 | CASNPGGTSGRSEQFF | TGTGCCAGCAACCCAGGGGGGACTAGCGGGAGGAGTGAGCAGTTCTTC
- | 15 | TRBJ2-7 | - | TRBV11-2 | CASSLWAASYNEQYF | TGTGCCAGCAGCTTATGGGCGGCCTCCTACAATGAGCAGTACTTC
TRBD1 | 17 | TRBJ1-1 | - | TRBV5-1 | CASSTRTGGPLNTEAFF | TGCGCCAGCAGCACGCGGACAGGGGGCCCCCTAAACACTGAAGCTTTCTTT
- | 14 | TRBJ1-5 | - | TRBV20-1 | CSASTGGGNQPQHF | TGCAGTGCTAGTACAGGCGGGGGCAATCAGCCCCAGCATTTT
TRBD1 | 19 | TRBJ2-7 | - | TRBV5-1 | CASSPRGQGSLGPKYEQYF | TGCGCCAGCAGTCCCCGTGGACAGGGGTCGCTCGGACCCAAATACGAGCAGTACTTC
TRBD2 | 15 | TRBJ2-7 | - | TRBV14 | CASSQVNNLAAEQYF | TGTGCCAGCAGCCAAGTTAATAATCTAGCGGCCGAGCAGTACTTC
TRBD1 | 14 | TRBJ1-2 | few | TRBV3-1 | CASSNRQGTYGYTF | TGTGCCAGCAGCAACAGACAGGGGACCTATGGCTACACCTTC
- | 11 | TRBJ1-1 | - | TRBV29-1 | CSVHRRTEAFF | TGCAGCGTCCATAGGAGGACAGAAGCTTTCTTT
TRBD2 | 14 | TRBJ2-7 | few | TRBV29-1 | CSVVGREYSYEQYF | TGCAGCGTTGTTGGGCGGGAGTATTCCTACGAGCAGTACTTC